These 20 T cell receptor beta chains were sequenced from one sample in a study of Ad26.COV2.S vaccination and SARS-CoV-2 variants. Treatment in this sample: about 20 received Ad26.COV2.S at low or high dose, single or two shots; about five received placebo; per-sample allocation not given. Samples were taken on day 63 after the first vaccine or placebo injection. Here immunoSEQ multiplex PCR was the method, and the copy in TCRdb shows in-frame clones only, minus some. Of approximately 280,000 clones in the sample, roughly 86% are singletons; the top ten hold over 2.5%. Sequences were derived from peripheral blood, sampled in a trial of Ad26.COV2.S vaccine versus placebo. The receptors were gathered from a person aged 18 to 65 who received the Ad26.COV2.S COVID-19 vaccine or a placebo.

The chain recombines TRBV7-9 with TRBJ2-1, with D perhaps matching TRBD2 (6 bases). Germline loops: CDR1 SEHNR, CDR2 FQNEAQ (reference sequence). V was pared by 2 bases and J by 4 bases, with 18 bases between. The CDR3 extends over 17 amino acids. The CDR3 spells CASSLLGGRGSYNEQFF. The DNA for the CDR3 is TGTGCCAGCAGCTTACTAGGAGGGAGAGGGTCGTACAATGAGCAGTTCTTC.

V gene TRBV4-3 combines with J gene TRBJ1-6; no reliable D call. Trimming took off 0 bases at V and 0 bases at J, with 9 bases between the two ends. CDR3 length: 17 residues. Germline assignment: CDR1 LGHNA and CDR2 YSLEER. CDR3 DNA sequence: TGCGCCAGCAGCCAAGAAACAGAGAGCTCCTATAATTCACCCCTCCACTTT. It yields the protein CASSQETESSYNSPLHF.

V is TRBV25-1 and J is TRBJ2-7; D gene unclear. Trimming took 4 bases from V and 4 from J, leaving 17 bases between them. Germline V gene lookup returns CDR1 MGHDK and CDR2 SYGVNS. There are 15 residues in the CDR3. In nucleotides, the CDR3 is TGTGCCAGCAGTGCACGACCGGCCTTCGGATACGAGCAGTACTTC. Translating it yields CASSARPAFGYEQYF.

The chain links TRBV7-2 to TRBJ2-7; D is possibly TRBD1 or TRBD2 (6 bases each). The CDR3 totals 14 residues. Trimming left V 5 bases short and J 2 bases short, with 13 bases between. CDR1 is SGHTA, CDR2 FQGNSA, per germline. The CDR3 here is CASSLGGLPYEQYF. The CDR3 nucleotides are TGTGCCAGCAGCCTTGGGGGGCTCCCCTACGAGCAGTACTTC.

CDR3 loop: CATGGDTDTQYF. The CDR3 bases are TGTGCCACTGGGGGGGACACAGATACGCAGTATTTT. The rearrangement uses TRBV2 and TRBJ2-3, with 7 bases aligning to TRBD2. The CDR3 consists of 12 residues. Germline CDR1 and CDR2: SNHLY and FYNNEI. Unmatched junction bases numbered 3, after V lost 10 bases and J lost 2 bases.

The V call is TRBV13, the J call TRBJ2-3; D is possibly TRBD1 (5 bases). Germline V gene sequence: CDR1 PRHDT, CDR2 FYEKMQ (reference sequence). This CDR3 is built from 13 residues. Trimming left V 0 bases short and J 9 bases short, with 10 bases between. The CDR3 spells CASSLGLGPTQYF. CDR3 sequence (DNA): TGTGCCAGCAGCTTAGGTTTGGGGCCCACGCAGTATTTT.

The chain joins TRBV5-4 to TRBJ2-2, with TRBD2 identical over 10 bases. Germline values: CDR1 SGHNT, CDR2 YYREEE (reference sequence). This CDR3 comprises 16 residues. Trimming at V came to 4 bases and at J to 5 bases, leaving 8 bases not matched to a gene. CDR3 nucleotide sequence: TGTGCCAGCAGCGGGCGGACTAGCGGTAAAACCGGGGAGCTGTTTTTT. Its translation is CASSGRTSGKTGELFF.

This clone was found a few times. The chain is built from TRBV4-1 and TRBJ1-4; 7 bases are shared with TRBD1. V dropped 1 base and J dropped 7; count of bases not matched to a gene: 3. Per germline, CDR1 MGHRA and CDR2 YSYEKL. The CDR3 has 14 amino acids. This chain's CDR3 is CASSQGQGVEKLFF. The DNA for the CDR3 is TGCGCCAGCAGCCAAGGGCAGGGGGTTGAAAAACTGTTTTTT.

The CDR3 nucleotides are TGTGCCAGCAGCTCTCAGGCGCCGGGGGCAGGTGGCTACACCTTC. This sequence encodes CASSSQAPGAGGYTF. The chain links TRBV7-2 to TRBJ1-2; D may be TRBD1 (6 bases). Germline CDR1 and CDR2: SGHTA and FQGNSA. This CDR3 has 15 amino acids. Trimming stripped 4 bases from V and 7 bases from J, with 19 bases between.

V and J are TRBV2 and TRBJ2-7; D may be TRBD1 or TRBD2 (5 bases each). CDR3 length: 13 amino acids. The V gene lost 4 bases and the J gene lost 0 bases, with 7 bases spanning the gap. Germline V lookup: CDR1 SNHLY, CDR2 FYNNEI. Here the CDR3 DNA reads TGTGCCAGCAGTGGGGACGTCTCCTACGAGCAGTACTTC. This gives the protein CASSGDVSYEQYF. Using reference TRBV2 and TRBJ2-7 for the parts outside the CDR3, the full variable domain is EPEVTQTPSHQVTQMGQEVILRCVPISNHLYFYWYRQILGQKVEFLVSFYNNEISEKSEIFDDQFSVERPDGSNFTLKIRSTKLEDSAMYFCASSGDVSYEQYFGPGTRLTVT.

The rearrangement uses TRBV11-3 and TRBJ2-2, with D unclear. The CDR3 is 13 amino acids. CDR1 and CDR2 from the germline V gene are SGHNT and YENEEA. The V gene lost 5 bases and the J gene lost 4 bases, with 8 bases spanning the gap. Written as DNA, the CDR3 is TGTGCCAGCAGCCCAGAGGCCACCGGGGAGCTGTTTTTT. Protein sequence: CASSPEATGELFF.

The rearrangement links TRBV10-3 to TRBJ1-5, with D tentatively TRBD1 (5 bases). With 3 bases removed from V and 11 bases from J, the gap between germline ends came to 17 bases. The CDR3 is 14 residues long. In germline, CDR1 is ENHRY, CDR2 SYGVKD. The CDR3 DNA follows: TGTGCCATCAGTGATTCTCGGGGGGACGAGACCCAGCATTTT. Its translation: CAISDSRGDETQHF.

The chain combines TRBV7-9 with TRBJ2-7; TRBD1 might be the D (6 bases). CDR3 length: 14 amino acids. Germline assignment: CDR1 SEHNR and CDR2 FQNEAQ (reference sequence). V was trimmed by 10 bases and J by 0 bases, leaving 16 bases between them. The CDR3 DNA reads TGTGCCATCTGGAACGGACAGTACTCCTACGAGCAGTACTTC. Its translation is CAIWNGQYSYEQYF.

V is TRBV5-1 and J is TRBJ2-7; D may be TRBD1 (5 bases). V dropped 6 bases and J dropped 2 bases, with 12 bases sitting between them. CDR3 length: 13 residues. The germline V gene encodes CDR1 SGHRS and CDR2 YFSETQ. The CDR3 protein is CASTDQGPYEQYF. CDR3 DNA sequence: TGCGCCAGCACCGACCAGGGCCCCTACGAGCAGTACTTC.

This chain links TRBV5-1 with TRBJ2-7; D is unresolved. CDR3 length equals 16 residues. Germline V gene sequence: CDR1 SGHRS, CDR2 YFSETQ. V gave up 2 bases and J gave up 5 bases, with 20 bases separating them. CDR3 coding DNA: TGCGCCAGCAGCTTATCGACCGGTCAGACGCTCCACGAGCAGTACTTC. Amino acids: CASSLSTGQTLHEQYF.

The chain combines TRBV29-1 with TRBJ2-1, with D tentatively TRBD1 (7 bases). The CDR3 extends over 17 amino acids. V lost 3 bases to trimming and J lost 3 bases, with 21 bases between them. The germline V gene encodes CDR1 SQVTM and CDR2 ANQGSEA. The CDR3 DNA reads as TGCAGCGTTGACGCGGGACAGAGTAGTCCTAACTACAATGAGCAGTTCTTC. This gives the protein CSVDAGQSSPNYNEQFF.

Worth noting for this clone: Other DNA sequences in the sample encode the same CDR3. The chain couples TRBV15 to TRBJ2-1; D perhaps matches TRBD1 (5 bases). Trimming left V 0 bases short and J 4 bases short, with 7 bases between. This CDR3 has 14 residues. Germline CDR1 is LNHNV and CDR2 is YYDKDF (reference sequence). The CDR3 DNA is TGTGCCACCAGCAGAGAGACAGATTACAATGAGCAGTTCTTC. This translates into CATSRETDYNEQFF. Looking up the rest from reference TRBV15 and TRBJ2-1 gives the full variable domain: DAMVIQNPRYQVTQFGKPVTLSCSQTLNHNVMYWYQQKSSQAPKLLFHYYDKDFNNEADTPDNFQSRRPNTSFCFLDIRSPGLGDTAMYLCATSRETDYNEQFFGPGTRLTVL.

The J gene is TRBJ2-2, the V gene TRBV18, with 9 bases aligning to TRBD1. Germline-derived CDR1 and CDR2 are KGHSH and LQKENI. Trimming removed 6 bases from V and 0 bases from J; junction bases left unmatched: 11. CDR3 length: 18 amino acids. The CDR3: CASSYIRQGESNTGELFF. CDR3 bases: TGTGCCAGCTCGTACATCCGACAGGGGGAATCGAACACCGGGGAGCTGTTTTTT.

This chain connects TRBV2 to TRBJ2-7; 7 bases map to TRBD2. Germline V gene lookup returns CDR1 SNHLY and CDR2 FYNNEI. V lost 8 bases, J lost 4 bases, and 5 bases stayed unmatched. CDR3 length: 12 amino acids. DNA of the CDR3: TGTGCCAGCGGGAGGGCCAGTTACGAGCAGTACTTC. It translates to CASGRASYEQYF.

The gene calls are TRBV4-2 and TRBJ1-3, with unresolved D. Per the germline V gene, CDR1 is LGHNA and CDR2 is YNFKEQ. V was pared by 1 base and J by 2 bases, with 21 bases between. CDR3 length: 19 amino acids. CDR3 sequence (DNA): TGTGCCAGCAGCCAAGCTTCGGTGGGCAGTTTAGTACCTGGAAACACCATATATTTT. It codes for CASSQASVGSLVPGNTIYF.